A single sample is the source of the 10 T cell receptor beta chains below, sequenced in a study of T cells in Graves' hyperthyroidism and ophthalmopathy. RNA transcripts yielded amplified TCR beta CDR3 regions. TCR CDR3 underwent first-round RT-PCR with the HTBI primer set. TCRdb reprocessed the multiplex PCR reads with MiXCR, giving one entry per CDR3 protein. The data hold fewer than 750,000 distinct CDR3 sequences, with around 15% observed a single time. Sequencing used blood. These receptors were obtained from a middle-aged woman with Graves' ophthalmopathy.

This clonotype was seen ten or more times. The gene calls are TRBV15 and TRBJ2-7, with 8 bases matching TRBD1. The germline CDR1 and CDR2 sequences are LNHNV and YYDKDF (reference sequence). The V and J ends lost 4 bases and 5 bases, in that order; junction bases with no gene match: 7. The CDR3 has 14 residues. CDR3 nucleotide sequence: TGTGCCACCAGCATGGGGGACAGGTGGGACGAGCAGTACTTC. This gives the protein CATSMGDRWDEQYF.

Many counts were recorded for this clonotype. This chain links TRBV6-1 with TRBJ2-2; D is perhaps TRBD2 (5 bases). The CDR3 sequence is 14 residues long. CDR1 and CDR2 (germline): MNHNS, SASEGT. V shed 6 bases and J shed 3 bases, with 11 bases lying between them. CDR3 nucleotides: TGTGCCAGCAGATTCCGGGAATACACCGGGGAGCTGTTTTTT. It specifies CASRFREYTGELFF.

This clonotype came up many times. J is TRBJ2-7 and V is TRBV11-2; 7 nucleotides agree with TRBD1. The CDR3 totals 15 residues. The V and J ends lost 1 base and 6 bases, in that order; junction bases with no gene match: 9. From germline, CDR1 is SGHAT and CDR2 FQNNGV. This CDR3 is CASSLGQGTWSEQYF. The DNA of the CDR3 is TGTGCCAGCAGCTTAGGACAGGGTACTTGGAGCGAGCAGTACTTC.

Many counts were recorded for this clonotype. The rearrangement uses TRBV11-2 and TRBJ2-7, with D possibly being TRBD2 (5 bases). The CDR3 totals 13 residues. CDR1 and CDR2 (germline): SGHAT, FQNNGV. V gave up 3 bases and J gave up 3 bases, with 9 bases separating them. The CDR3, as DNA: TGTGCCAGCAGCTTTAGCGAGTACTACGAGCAGTACTTC. This gives the protein CASSFSEYYEQYF.

A word on this clonotype: A much larger clone sits a single nucleotide away, making a read error possible. The chain employs TRBV2 and TRBJ1-1, with a tentative D call TRBD1 (6 bases). Germline V gene data show CDR1 as SNHLY and CDR2 as FYNNEI. The V gene lost 5 bases and the J gene lost 5 bases, with 18 bases spanning the gap. CDR3 length: 15 residues. The CDR3 DNA is TGTGCCAGCAGTCCCTACAGGTGGCAGGGGACTGAAGCTTTCTTT. This translates into CASSPYRWQGTEAFF.

This clonotype was recorded at least ten times. The genes are TRBV28 and TRBJ2-7; TRBD1 might be the D (6 bases). This CDR3 has 14 amino acids. CDR1 and CDR2 (germline): MDHEN, SYDVKM. The V gene lost 8 bases and the J gene lost 3 bases, with 17 bases spanning the gap. As DNA, the CDR3 is TGTGCCAGCGCAACTCCCAGGGGAAACTACGAGCAGTACTTC. Translating it yields CASATPRGNYEQYF.

The CDR3 DNA sequence: TGTGCCAGTAGTATTAGACTAGCGGGAGGGCCGGGGGGCAAAAACATTCAGTACTTC. This translates into CASSIRLAGGPGGKNIQYF. V is TRBV19 and J is TRBJ2-4; 14 positions agree with TRBD2. This CDR3 spans 19 amino acids. The trim removed 3 bases at V and 3 bases at J, leaving 10 bases unmatched. From germline, CDR1 is LNHDA and CDR2 SQIVND (reference sequence). The full variable domain, its missing parts supplied by reference TRBV19 and TRBJ2-4, is DGGITQSPKYLFRKEGQNVTLSCEQNLNHDAMYWYRQDPGQGLRLIYYSQIVNDFQKGDIAEGYSVSREKKESFPLTVTSAQKNPTAFYLCASSIRLAGGPGGKNIQYFGAGTRLSVL.

This clonotype was recorded at least ten times. The chain recombines TRBV28 with TRBJ2-7; D not resolved. V was pared by 9 bases and J by 2 bases, with 11 bases between. Germline CDR1 is MDHEN and CDR2 is SYDVKM. The CDR3 is made up of 12 amino acids. Here the CDR3 reads CASHRSAYEQYF. DNA for the CDR3: TGTGCCAGTCACCGGTCCGCCTACGAGCAGTACTTC.

At least ten counts were recorded for this clonotype. At one of its ends the junction is not consistent with the germline gene, which may arise from a read error. This chain uses TRBV10-3 with TRBJ1-1, with D possibly being TRBD1 (5 bases). There are 14 residues in the CDR3. Germline V gives CDR1 ENHRY, CDR2 SYGVKD. The CDR3, as DNA: TGTGCCATCAGTGAGGGGCCAGGGAACGCTGAAGCTTTCTTT. Amino acids: CAISEGPGNAEAFF.

This clonotype was seen at least ten times. The rearrangement joins TRBV28 to TRBJ2-7; possibly TRBD1 for D (6 bases). The germline CDR1 and CDR2 sequences are MDHEN and SYDVKM. The CDR3 spans 14 residues. Trimming took off 6 bases at V and 4 bases at J, with 16 bases between the two ends. This CDR3 is CASRTDSSSYEQYF. The CDR3, as DNA: TGTGCCAGCAGGACGGACAGTTCTTCGTACGAGCAGTACTTC.